The entry below describes one T cell receptor beta chain. Its matching antigen is unknown. Researchers amplified the TCR beta CDR3 regions from RNA transcripts. First-round RT-PCR targeting the TCR CDR3 was performed with the HTBI primer set. In TCRdb, the multiplex PCR reads were re-called with MiXCR into one record per CDR3 protein. This sample has hundreds of thousands of distinct CDR3 sequences, with 14% found just once. This sample was taken from a study of T cells in Graves' hyperthyroidism and ophthalmopathy. As for the study in general: Before any treatment, at initial diagnosis, peripheral blood was collected. Study-level points and caveats: Peripheral blood also featured most of the thyroid clonotypes expanded above 0.001.

The PBMCs were taken from under 12 ml of fresh peripheral blood. Germline V lookup: CDR1 SGHTA, CDR2 FQGNSA. Losses at the gene ends were 5 bases for V and 6 bases for J; bases not matched to a gene: 12. The CDR3 covers 16 residues. The chain joins TRBV7-2 to TRBJ2-7, with 11 bases that match TRBD2. The sequence was collected from a woman aged 40 to 49 with Graves' hyperthyroidism. Sequenced sample: blood. The CDR3 spells CASSATSGSPLSEQYF. CDR3 bases: TGTGCCAGCAGCGCAACTAGCGGGAGCCCCCTCTCCGAGCAGTACTTC. Full variable domain (remainder filled in from reference TRBV7-2 and TRBJ2-7): GAGVSQSPSNKVTEKGKDVELRCDPISGHTALYWYRQSLGQGLEFLIYFQGNSAPDKSGLPSDRFSAERTGGSVSTLTIQRTQQEDSAVYLCASSATSGSPLSEQYFGPGTRLTVT.